The rows below give T cell receptor beta chains drawn from one sample of a study of shared clonotypes between healthy human individuals. Clones were read by immunoSEQ multiplex PCR, and TCRdb kept only the in-frame ones, dropping some. The sample holds fewer than 350,000 clones, around 86% seen once. What was sequenced was memory CD8+ T cells sorted from blood. The receptors come from a man between 18 and 29 years old in good health. Both conserved end residues are trimmed from each CDR3. The order of the fields is J gene, clone size, CDR3 length, V gene, CDR3 protein. Part of the rows lack a size; the others show once, few, many or a class for expanded clones.

TRBJ2-7	.	11	TRBV6-1	ATWGQDSYEQY
TRBJ2-7	.	13	TRBV27	ASSFFPGQLYEQY
TRBJ2-3	.	15	TRBV7-9	ASSLWASGGLTDTQY
TRBJ2-3	.	14	TRBV5-1	ASSLDAASGGDTQY
TRBJ2-1	.	12	TRBV10-2	ASSDSGLLNEQF
TRBJ2-1	many	13	TRBV27	ASSPTGGFINEQF
TRBJ2-3	.	15	TRBV21-1	ASSKGLSGGAPDTQY
TRBJ2-5	.	15	TRBV2	ASSGTPGQDYQETQY
TRBJ1-5	.	9	TRBV23-1	AGRDPQPQH
TRBJ2-2	.	14	TRBV2	ASSEPGTGATGELF
TRBJ2-1	.	11	TRBV6-5	ASKTRPPGEQF
TRBJ1-2	.	12	TRBV13	ASSLEGSNYGYT
TRBJ1-1	.	15	TRBV27	ASSLSPGGAANTEAF